This T cell receptor (beta chain) emerged from a study of identical twins. General observations from the study: Fewer insertions marked abundant cord blood beta clonotypes; young adult naive trended weakly, memory not at all. Analyses of zero insertions could be partly confounded by invariant MAIT and iNKT cells. Within twin pairs, the out-of-frame alpha sequences they shared showed excess low generation probability.

One entry per CDR3 protein, called by TCRdb with MiXCR from the 5' RACE reads. The sample holds around 1.7 million distinct CDR3 sequences; about 32% are singletons and the top ten take approximately 0.29%. Of note for this clonotype: Its antigen remains unidentified.

This CDR3 spans 19 amino acids. The sample comprised cord blood. The receptor was isolated from a newborn girl in good health. The rearrangement links TRBV21-1 to TRBJ2-3; TRBD2 is the table's D call and was not checked against the DNA. TRBV21-1 is termed a pseudogene. CDR3 loop: CASSKGGTSGRGSTDTQYF. The CDR3 DNA sequence: TGTGCCAGCAGCAAAGGGGGGACTAGCGGCCGAGGGAGCACAGATACGCAGTATTTT.